Presented here are 17 T cell receptor beta chains from one specimen sequenced in a study of beta chain features in type 1 diabetes. The study, taken as a whole, reports: Among all four CD4+ subsets, Type 1 diabetes patients had TCRB CDR3s that were moderately but significantly shorter.

Investigators reverse transcribed all isolated RNA, so they sequenced expressed TCRB transcripts. Sequenced by immunoSEQ multiplex PCR; TCRdb stores in-frame clones only, minus some. Of some 370,000 clones listed, 8.5% to 10% are singletons. No antigen is known for these receptors. The material sequenced was central memory CD4+ T cells from blood. Receptor source: a man aged 25-45 years with type 1 diabetes.

This clone was found a few times. This rearrangement joins TRBV10-3 to TRBJ2-3; 11 bases line up with TRBD1. Germline-derived CDR1 and CDR2 are ENHRY and SYGVKD. This CDR3 has 15 amino acids. V lost 4 bases to trimming and J lost 8 bases; unmatched junction nucleotides: 8. The CDR3 loop reads CAISVQDRGLGTQYF. Here the CDR3 DNA reads TGTGCCATCAGTGTGCAGGACAGGGGGCTGGGTACGCAGTATTTT.

This clone was seen many times. This sequence joins TRBV6-6 and TRBJ1-4; 10 bases match TRBD1. The V and J ends lost 6 bases and 0 bases, in that order; junction bases with no gene match: 4. Germline-derived CDR1 and CDR2 are MNHNY and SVGAGI (reference sequence). The CDR3 covers 16 residues. The CDR3 coding sequence is TGTGCCAGCAGGGACAGGGGGGGAGCAACTAATGAAAAACTGTTTTTT. It specifies CASRDRGGATNEKLFF.

A few counts support this clone. The chain uses TRBV5-4 and TRBJ2-7, with D possibly TRBD2 on 5 matching bases. Germline CDR1 reads SGHNT; CDR2 reads YYREEE (reference sequence). V lost 4 bases, J lost 3 bases, and 17 bases lay in between. The CDR3 totals 15 residues. The DNA for the CDR3 is TGTGCCAGCAGCCCCCCGGGGTTACTCAACTACGAGCAGTACTTC. Amino acids: CASSPPGLLNYEQYF. Together with reference TRBV5-4 and TRBJ2-7, the CDR3 gives the full variable domain: ETGVTQSPTHLIKTRGQQVTLRCSSQSGHNTVSWYQQALGQGPQFIFQYYREEENGRGNFPPRFSGLQFPNYSSELNVNALELDDSALYLCASSPPGLLNYEQYFGPGTRLTVT.

The sample holds a few counts of this clone. The rearrangement links TRBV7-8 to TRBJ1-4; D may be TRBD1 (5 bases). The V end lost 1 base, the J end lost 4 bases, and 7 bases lay between the germline ends. This CDR3 contains 14 residues. The germline CDR1 and CDR2 sequences are SGHVS and FQNEAQ. The CDR3: CASSLGRVNEKLFF. As DNA, the CDR3 is TGTGCCAGCAGCTTAGGCAGGGTTAATGAAAAACTGTTTTTT.

The V call is TRBV5-6, the J call TRBJ2-7, with TRBD1 matching 8 bases. CDR3 length equals 14 residues. Germline values: CDR1 SGHDT, CDR2 YYEEEE. The V and J ends lost 4 bases and 3 bases, in that order; junction bases with no gene match: 6. The CDR3 reads CASSQGQEIYEQYF. The CDR3 DNA sequence: TGTGCCAGCAGCCAGGGACAGGAGATCTACGAGCAGTACTTC.

The V call is TRBV27, the J call TRBJ2-1; no clear D gene. Between the trimmed V and J ends, which lost 0 bases and 4 bases, there was a span of 13 bases. The CDR3 contains 16 residues. Germline-derived CDR1 and CDR2 are MNHEY and SMNVEV (reference sequence). CDR3 residues: CASSLSSVGLYNEQFF. The CDR3 DNA reads TGTGCCAGCAGTTTATCGTCGGTCGGGCTTTACAATGAGCAGTTCTTC.

The sample holds a few counts of this clone. The J gene is TRBJ1-4, the V gene TRBV2, with 9 bases fitting TRBD1. J gave up 6 bases and V 3 bases, and 5 bases lay outside the gene matches. The germline CDR1 and CDR2 sequences are SNHLY and FYNNEI. The CDR3 extends over 15 amino acids. The CDR3 loop reads CASSEGQGWHEKLFF. Here the CDR3 DNA reads TGTGCCAGCAGTGAGGGACAGGGATGGCATGAAAAACTGTTTTTT.

CDR3 DNA: TGTGCCAGCAGCTTAGTAAGTTGGGGGAGTAACGAGCAGTACTTC. This gives the protein CASSLVSWGSNEQYF. V usage is TRBV7-8 and J usage is TRBJ2-7; D might be TRBD1 or TRBD2, each matching 5 bases. This CDR3 contains 15 residues. V was trimmed by 1 base and J by 5 bases, leaving 15 bases between them. Per the germline V gene, CDR1 is SGHVS and CDR2 is FQNEAQ.

This rearrangement joins TRBV4-2 to TRBJ1-5; D may be TRBD1 (6 bases). The CDR3 contains 16 residues. The ends were cut back, 0 bases at V and 5 bases at J, with 14 bases in the middle. Per germline, CDR1 LGHNA and CDR2 YNFKEQ. The CDR3 sequence is CASSQDRGGRHQPQHF. The CDR3 DNA sequence: TGTGCCAGCAGCCAAGATAGGGGGGGTCGGCATCAGCCCCAGCATTTT.

This clone was seen a few times. J is TRBJ2-4 and V is TRBV11-2; D gene uncertain. The V gene lost 5 bases and the J gene lost 0 bases, with 20 bases spanning the gap. The CDR3 extends over 18 amino acids. Germline V gene sequence: CDR1 SGHAT, CDR2 FQNNGV. The CDR3 region is CASSPNIGIQLAKNIQYF. CDR3 DNA sequence: TGTGCCAGCAGCCCGAACATAGGCATACAGCTAGCCAAAAACATTCAGTACTTC.

This clone was found a few times. The rearrangement uses TRBV19 and TRBJ2-3; 11 bases match TRBD1. The CDR3 spans 16 residues. The V and J ends lost 6 bases and 7 bases, in that order; junction bases with no gene match: 12. Per germline, CDR1 LNHDA and CDR2 SQIVND (reference sequence). The CDR3 nucleotides are TGTGCCAGTAGCCCTATCCGGACAGGGGGCGTAAATACGCAGTATTTT. Its translation is CASSPIRTGGVNTQYF.

This clone appeared a few times. The rearrangement joins TRBV5-1 to TRBJ2-2; D assignment may be TRBD1 or TRBD2 (5 bases each). Trimming left V 1 base short and J 4 bases short, with 11 bases between. The CDR3 sequence is 15 residues long. The germline V gene encodes CDR1 SGHRS and CDR2 YFSETQ. The CDR3 region is CASSLRDPATGELFF. Here the CDR3 DNA reads TGCGCCAGCAGCTTGAGGGACCCAGCCACCGGGGAGCTGTTTTTT.

The rearrangement links TRBV5-1 to TRBJ2-7; D ambiguous. The V end lost 4 bases, the J end lost 6 bases, and 11 bases lay between the germline ends. Per the germline V gene, CDR1 is SGHRS and CDR2 is YFSETQ. The CDR3 extends over 12 amino acids. CDR3 sequence: CASSEIRTEQYF. The DNA of the CDR3 is TGCGCCAGCAGCGAAATACGTACCGAGCAGTACTTC. Looking up the rest from reference TRBV5-1 and TRBJ2-7 gives the full variable domain: KAGVTQTPRYLIKTRGQQVTLSCSPISGHRSVSWYQQTPGQGLQFLFEYFSETQRNKGNFPGRFSGRQFSNSRSEMNVSTLELGDSALYLCASSEIRTEQYFGPGTRLTVT.

This clone was seen only a few times. The chain carries TRBV6-6 and TRBJ1-2, with D possibly matching TRBD1 (5 bases). This CDR3 is 13 amino acids long. V was clipped by 2 bases and J by 7 bases, with 11 bases between them. Germline V gene lookup returns CDR1 MNHNY and CDR2 SVGAGI (reference sequence). Here the CDR3 reads CASSYGGLGGYTF. The CDR3 DNA follows: TGTGCCAGCAGTTACGGGGGTTTAGGTGGCTACACCTTC.

This clone came up a few times. The chain links TRBV7-6 to TRBJ2-5; D is tentatively TRBD1 or TRBD2 (6 bases each). Germline CDR1 reads SGHVS; CDR2 reads FNYEAQ. The CDR3 spans 15 residues. V lost 5 bases to trimming and J lost 1 base, with 14 bases between them. CDR3 region: CASSNQGTGQETQYF. DNA for the CDR3: TGTGCCAGCAGCAATCAGGGGACTGGCCAAGAGACCCAGTACTTC.

This clone was observed a handful of times. This chain joins TRBV11-3 and TRBJ2-1; D remains unclear. The CDR3 runs 13 residues. Trimming took 1 base from V and 4 from J, leaving 5 bases between them. The V gene's germline CDR1 is SGHNT and CDR2 YENEEA. The CDR3 bases are TGTGCCAGCAGCTTAGTCTTATACAATGAGCAGTTCTTC. It specifies CASSLVLYNEQFF.

This clone occurred a few times. The chain couples TRBV7-9 to TRBJ2-1; D possibly corresponds to TRBD2 (6 bases). Deletions cut 1 base from V and 6 bases from J, with 16 bases between. Germline CDR1 is SEHNR and CDR2 is FQNEAQ (reference sequence). The CDR3 length is 16 residues. CDR3 coding DNA: TGTGCCAGCAGCTTAGACGGGAGTAGGTGGGCCAATGAGCAGTTCTTC. Amino acids: CASSLDGSRWANEQFF.